The clone carrying this TCR beta chain has only a few counts. What it binds is not known. Germline CDR1 and CDR2: DFQATT and SNEGSKA (reference sequence). V was clipped by 3 bases and J by 4 bases; unmatched bases: 3. This CDR3 region has 13 residues. Alongside a J-beta primer mix, a sample-barcoded 5' primer served in a second PCR lasting about 7 to 11 cycles. MiXCR, applied by TCRdb to the 5' RACE reads, yields one record per CDR3 protein. The table lists 760,000 or so distinct CDR3 sequences, roughly 25% of them singletons, with 9% to 9.5% in the top ten. The data stem from a study of blood T cells in healthy people across ages. General study findings and limits: Calculation of diversity from one million T cells yielded estimates considered to be underestimates. Higher naive T cell percentage went strongly together with higher TCR beta diversity.

The same specimen was also included in a second study, on T cells of mothers and their children. This second report adds: There were over 9.5 million TCR beta CDR3 reads from each mother and about 3 million from each child. Persistent microchimeric T cell clones were not found at ~100 per million sensitivity.

This TCR was recovered from a boy aged 5 to 17 in good health. Sequenced material: blood. V usage is TRBV20-1 and J usage is TRBJ2-3; 8 bases line up with TRBD2. CDR3 region: CSASGRGADTQYF. The CDR3 DNA reads as TGCAGTGCTAGCGGGAGGGGGGCAGATACGCAGTATTTT.